The clone carrying this T cell receptor (beta chain) occurred many times. RNA transcripts were the template for amplifying TCR beta CDR3 regions. First-round RT-PCR targeting the TCR CDR3 was performed with the HTBI primer set. A single record per CDR3 protein comes from TCRdb applying MiXCR to the multiplex PCR reads. The profile covers hundreds of thousands of distinct CDR3 sequences, with under 15% appearing a single time and around 4.5% taken by the ten largest. The CDR3 covers 16 residues. Trimming at V came to 4 bases and at J to 2 bases, leaving 9 bases not matched to a gene. Germline values: CDR1 KGHSH, CDR2 LQKENI. The sample is drawn from a study of T cells in Graves' hyperthyroidism and ophthalmopathy. Ophthalmopathy in the patients scored at least 3 on Clinical Activity Score and at least 4 on NOSPECS grade, lasting under 3 months.

The rearrangement joins TRBV18 to TRBJ1-1; 8 bases agree with TRBD1. The sequence came from a woman aged 40 to 50 with Graves' ophthalmopathy. Sequenced sample: blood. The CDR3 DNA reads TGTGCCAGCTCACTCGTTCCAGGGGGCTATAACACTGAAGCTTTCTTT. Translated: CASSLVPGGYNTEAFF. Full variable domain (remainder filled in from reference TRBV18 and TRBJ1-1): NAGVMQNPRHLVRRRGQEARLRCSPMKGHSHVYWYRQLPEEGLKFMVYLQKENIIDESGMPKERFSAEFPKEGPSILRIQQVVRGDSAAYFCASSLVPGGYNTEAFFGQGTRLTVV.